This T cell receptor beta chain was captured by sequencing in a study of CD4 and CD8 cells across lung adenocarcinoma regions (dated by TCRdb to 2016 to 2019). Background on the whole study: To look at intratumor heterogeneity in the T cell receptor repertoire, the study compared tumor centers against tumor margins.

Regarding this clonotype: Its antigen is not yet known. Qualities for individual bases were not recorded, and no much larger clone is one base off.

Taken from the germline V gene (reference sequence), the CDR1 and CDR2 loops are SEHNR and FQNEAQ. Including the terminal cysteine and phenylalanine, the CDR3 comprises 12 residues. Just CDR3 DNA is preserved here, 36 bases in frame from base 1. The V end loses 5 bases and the J end loses 5 bases, and a stretch of 9 bases separates them. Library preparation employed PCR. Data came from a HiSeq X Ten. TCRdb passed the public sequencing reads through fastp at Q25 and MiXCR, retaining productive beta sequences. Identical CDR3 protein sequences are pooled into one entry, listed with their most common genes and DNA. This sample is represented by some 16,000 distinct CDR3 sequences; over 50% of them were singletons. The ten largest clones take up roughly 33% of the sample. Patients with localized lung adenocarcinoma, a subtype of non-small cell lung cancer, were used as donors. The samples were taken from the centers of localized lung adenocarcinomas. CD8+ T cells from tumor tissue were profiled separately from CD4+ T cells for TCR repertoire analysis.

The chain is encoded by TRBV7-9 joined to TRBJ2-5, with the D gene not clear enough to name. The source is a female donor with lung adenocarcinoma. The CD4 and CD8 labels of this study may be unreliable. The specimen was CD8+ T cells from the center of a lung tumor. Reading the label with the study, this specimen's cell subset or site is: tumor center region. CDR3 sequence: CASSQDVETQYF. Here is the DNA: TGTGCCAGCAGCCAAGACGTTGAGACCCAGTACTTC.